Below are 19 T cell receptor beta chains sequenced from a single sample in a study of T cells after yellow fever vaccination. TCRdb used MiXCR to reprocess the 5' RACE reads, holding one entry per CDR3 protein. The table shows about 350,000 distinct CDR3 sequences, with around an eighth occurring only once. Source: CD4+ T cells sorted from PBMCs, taken 15 days after the yellow fever booster vaccination. These receptors originate from a man between 18 and 35 years old who received the YFV17D yellow fever vaccine.

V is TRBV3-1 and J is TRBJ2-1; possible D gene TRBD1, 5 bases. From germline, CDR1 is LGHDT and CDR2 YNNKEL (reference sequence). The CDR3 has 14 residues. Trimming removed 0 bases at V and 8 bases at J, with 11 bases between. The CDR3 bases are TGTGCCAGCAGCCAAGATGATAGGGGCGATGAGCAGTTCTTC. Protein product: CASSQDDRGDEQFF.

This chain links TRBV7-2 with TRBJ2-3, with D perhaps TRBD1 (6 bases). V gave up 5 bases and J gave up 3 bases, with 18 bases separating them. This CDR3 region has 16 residues. Germline V gives CDR1 SGHTA, CDR2 FQGNSA. CDR3 nucleotide sequence: TGTGCCAGCAGCCCAGGGGCTTATTTGGTGACAGATACGCAGTATTTT. Its translation: CASSPGAYLVTDTQYF.

This chain connects TRBV7-2 to TRBJ1-2; a possible D gene is TRBD1 (5 bases). V was pared by 7 bases and J by 2 bases, with 23 bases between. From germline, CDR1 is SGHTA and CDR2 FQGNSA. CDR3 length equals 17 residues. As DNA, the CDR3 is TGTGCCAGCAACCCTTCGGGGCAGGCCCTCACGAACTATGGCTACACCTTC. Amino acid sequence: CASNPSGQALTNYGYTF.

This clonotype was seen only a few times. The gene calls are TRBV20-1 and TRBJ2-1; the D gene is possibly TRBD1 (6 bases). The CDR3 runs 13 residues. The germline V gene has CDR1 DFQATT and CDR2 SNEGSKA (reference sequence). V was shortened by 6 bases and J by 4 bases, with 13 bases between the two germline ends. CDR3 protein: CSASVGGYNEQFF. The CDR3 region has the DNA TGCAGTGCCTCGGTAGGGGGTTACAATGAGCAGTTCTTC.

This clonotype has more than one count but fewer than ten. The chain employs TRBV7-9 and TRBJ1-2; 9 nucleotides match TRBD1. V dropped 6 bases and J dropped 0; count of bases not matched to a gene: 2. Per the germline V gene, CDR1 is SEHNR and CDR2 is FQNEAQ (reference sequence). The CDR3 contains 14 residues. CDR3: CASRRQGANYGYTF. The CDR3 region has the DNA TGTGCCAGCAGACGACAGGGGGCTAACTATGGCTACACCTTC. Filled out from reference TRBV7-9 and TRBJ1-2, the complete variable domain reads DTGVSQNPRHKITKRGQNVTFRCDPISEHNRLYWYRQTLGQGPEFLTYFQNEAQLEKSRLLSDRFSAERPKGSFSTLEIQRTEQGDSAMYLCASRRQGANYGYTFGSGTRLTVV.

A few counts support this clonotype. This rearrangement joins TRBV21-1 to TRBJ2-3; the tabulated D call, TRBD1, remains unverified against the DNA. TRBV21-1 is a listed pseudogene. The CDR3 extends over 15 amino acids. CDR3 loop: CASSDRDRSTDTQYF. The CDR3 DNA reads as TGTGCCAGCAGCGACCGGGACAGAAGCACAGATACGCAGTATTTT.

This clonotype was detected only a few times. The V and J genes are TRBV7-2 and TRBJ1-1; the D gene is possibly TRBD1 (6 bases). The V gene's germline CDR1 is SGHTA and CDR2 FQGNSA. V lost 5 bases and J 4 bases, leaving 11 bases between the germline ends. The CDR3 length is 13 residues. The CDR3 protein is CASSRQQGTEAFF. The CDR3 DNA reads as TGTGCCAGCAGCAGACAACAGGGCACTGAAGCTTTCTTT. The entire variable domain, with the rest obtained from reference TRBV7-2 and TRBJ1-1, is as follows: GAGVSQSPSNKVTEKGKDVELRCDPISGHTALYWYRQSLGQGLEFLIYFQGNSAPDKSGLPSDRFSAERTGGSVSTLTIQRTQQEDSAVYLCASSRQQGTEAFFGQGTRLTVV.

The chain is built from TRBV27 and TRBJ1-2; D is possibly TRBD1 (5 bases). Trimming took off 10 bases at V and 2 bases at J, with 20 bases between the two ends. The germline V gene encodes CDR1 MNHEY and CDR2 SMNVEV (reference sequence). The length of the CDR3 is 15 residues. The CDR3 DNA reads as TGTGCCACCTCCCTCCCGGGACCCACCAACTATGGCTACACCTTC. Translated, it gives CATSLPGPTNYGYTF.

This clonotype has a handful of counts. The gene calls are TRBV12-3 or TRBV12-4 and TRBJ1-6; 7 nucleotides line up with TRBD1. The CDR3 is 14 residues long. V trimming: 5 bases; J trimming: 7 bases; junction bases outside the gene matches: 5. CDR3 bases: TGTGCCAGCAGTCGACAGGGTTCAAATTCACCCCTCCACTTT. Protein: CASSRQGSNSPLHF.

This clonotype has more than one count but fewer than ten. The chain recombines TRBV6-5 with TRBJ2-3; TRBD1 matches 7 bases. J lost 4 bases, V lost 0 bases, and 7 bases had no gene match. Germline CDR1 reads MNHEY; CDR2 reads SVGAGI. CDR3 size: 16 residues. For the CDR3, the DNA is TGTGCCAGCAGTTACTCCTTGACAGGGACCCCAGATACGCAGTATTTT. Residues: CASSYSLTGTPDTQYF.

This clonotype came up a few times. The chain uses TRBV11-1 and TRBJ2-3; D is perhaps TRBD2 (6 bases). The CDR3 has 18 residues. Trimming cost V 2 bases and J 4 bases, with 22 bases left between them. Germline CDR1 and CDR2: SGHAT and FQDESV (reference sequence). CDR3 sequence reads: CASSLLPSAVLGADTQYF. CDR3 sequence (DNA): TGTGCCAGCAGCTTATTGCCTAGCGCGGTCCTGGGGGCAGATACGCAGTATTTT.

The rearrangement joins TRBV5-1 to TRBJ2-1, with 10 bases matching TRBD2. The V gene's germline CDR1 is SGHRS and CDR2 YFSETQ. The CDR3 contains 16 residues. J gave up 7 bases and V 3 bases, and 10 bases lay outside the gene matches. The CDR3 DNA is TGCGCCAGCAGCTCGAACAGCGGGGGGGCAGGGAATGAGCAGTTCTTC. Its protein is CASSSNSGGAGNEQFF.

V gene TRBV13 combines with J gene TRBJ1-1, with a possible D match to TRBD1 (5 bases). Trimming removed 0 bases from V and 0 bases from J, with 17 bases in between. Germline CDR1 and CDR2: PRHDT and FYEKMQ (reference sequence). The CDR3 is made up of 18 amino acids. CDR3 coding DNA: TGTGCCAGCAGCTTAGGCTCCAGGGTGGGCCCCATGAACACTGAAGCTTTCTTT. Residues: CASSLGSRVGPMNTEAFF.

J is TRBJ1-2 and V is TRBV7-6, with 8 bases identical to TRBD1. This CDR3 has 13 amino acids. CDR1 is SGHVS and CDR2 is FNYEAQ in the germline V gene. V was pared by 5 bases and J by 6 bases, with 5 bases of the junction left unmatched. CDR3 DNA sequence: TGTGCCAGCAGCCGCAGGGGGCTGGATGGCTACACCTTC. It encodes CASSRRGLDGYTF.

This clonotype was seen a handful of times. The chain links TRBV10-3 to TRBJ2-5, with D possibly being TRBD1 or TRBD2 (6 bases each). V gave up 6 bases and J gave up 3 bases, with 11 bases separating them. CDR1 is ENHRY, CDR2 SYGVKD, per germline. This CDR3 is 13 amino acids long. CDR3 coding DNA: TGTGCCATCAGGGGGAGGACAGAAGAGACCCAGTACTTC. It is translated as CAIRGRTEETQYF.

The genes are TRBV20-1 and TRBJ1-6; D is uncertain. V dropped 3 bases and J dropped 5 bases, with 11 bases sitting between them. The CDR3 is made up of 14 amino acids. The V gene's germline CDR1 is DFQATT and CDR2 SNEGSKA (reference sequence). The CDR3 reads CSASGRIDNSPLHF. Written as DNA, the CDR3 is TGCAGTGCTAGTGGGAGAATAGATAATTCACCCCTCCACTTT.

This clonotype was seen a few times. J is TRBJ2-2 and V is TRBV5-1, with D possibly matching TRBD2 (7 bases). V lost 10 bases, J lost 5 bases, and 21 bases lay in between. The length of the CDR3 is 15 residues. Germline values: CDR1 SGHRS, CDR2 YFSETQ. The CDR3 sequence is CAGTLSGGHTGELFF. DNA for the CDR3: TGCGCCGGGACTTTATCGGGGGGCCATACCGGGGAGCTGTTTTTT.

This clonotype was seen many times. The genes are TRBV7-9 and TRBJ2-7, with 8 bases lining up with TRBD1. In germline, CDR1 is SEHNR, CDR2 FQNEAQ (reference sequence). CDR3 length equals 14 residues. The trim removed 7 bases at V and 0 bases at J, leaving 5 bases unmatched. CDR3 bases: TGTGCCAGCAAACAACAGGGGGGCTCCTACGAGCAGTACTTC. Protein product: CASKQQGGSYEQYF.

The chain has TRBV10-2 and TRBJ1-1; 9 bases are shared with TRBD1. Germline CDR1 WSHSY, CDR2 SAAADI. The J segment lost 5 bases and the V segment lost 10 bases, leaving 14 bases of the junction unmatched. This CDR3 has 15 amino acids. CDR3 protein: CAITTSGTGRTEAFF. The CDR3 region has the DNA TGCGCCATCACGACCTCCGGGACAGGGCGTACTGAAGCTTTCTTT.